These 10 T cell receptor beta chains were all obtained from the same sample, sequenced in a study of T-cell memory formation after mild COVID-19. TCRdb re-analysed the 5' RACE reads in MiXCR, keeping a single row per CDR3 protein. This repertoire shows around 260,000 distinct CDR3 sequences, about a sixth found once; its top ten account for around a fifth. Sequenced: PBMCs or a T cell subset sorted from them (not recorded which). The receptors stem from a man between 18 and 29 years old who had mild COVID-19 (a few samples of this study predate the infection). Cell type and time point are not known.

This clonotype was seen more than once but under ten times. The genes are TRBV29-1 and TRBJ1-4; D unclear. The CDR3 length is 16 residues. Trimming removed 2 bases from V and 6 bases from J, with 19 bases in between. Germline lookup yields CDR1 SQVTM and CDR2 ANQGSEA. The CDR3 nucleotides are TGCAGCGTTGAACCCCTCGAGCGGGGTATGGATGAAAAACTGTTTTTT. Translation gives CSVEPLERGMDEKLFF.

In its sample, this clonotype was seen a few times. This sequence joins TRBV4-1 and TRBJ1-3; D might be TRBD1 (6 bases). Between the trimmed V and J ends, which lost 5 bases and 1 base, there was a span of 18 bases. Germline V lookup: CDR1 MGHRA, CDR2 YSYEKL. This CDR3 contains 17 residues. The DNA of the CDR3 is TGCGCCAGCAGCGCAATCCCGGGACAAACTTCTGGAAACACCATATATTTT. This encodes CASSAIPGQTSGNTIYF.

The V call is TRBV20-1, the J call TRBJ2-7; 8 nucleotides align to TRBD1. With 2 bases clipped from V and 2 bases from J, the junction kept 2 bases outside the gene matches. The CDR3 consists of 13 residues. Germline V gene sequence: CDR1 DFQATT, CDR2 SNEGSKA (reference sequence). The CDR3 DNA follows: TGCAGTGCTAGATCAGGGGGCCCCTACGAGCAGTACTTC. Translation: CSARSGGPYEQYF.

The V call is TRBV7-2, the J call TRBJ2-5; D unresolved. This CDR3 comprises 13 residues. Trimming shortened V by 2 bases and J by 5 bases, and 9 bases separated the two germline ends. Germline CDR1 is SGHTA and CDR2 is FQGNSA. In DNA form, the CDR3 reads TGTGCCAGCAGCTTACCAGTTCTGGAGACCCAGTACTTC. This codes for CASSLPVLETQYF.

J is TRBJ2-7 and V is TRBV10-3; tentatively, D is TRBD1 (5 bases). With 8 bases removed from V and 3 bases from J, the gap between germline ends came to 8 bases. The V gene's germline CDR1 is ENHRY and CDR2 SYGVKD. The length of the CDR3 is 11 residues. The CDR3 loop reads CAIAGFYEQYF. The DNA of the CDR3 is TGTGCCATCGCAGGGTTCTACGAGCAGTACTTC.

This chain joins TRBV5-6 and TRBJ2-5, with TRBD1 matching 11 bases. J gave up 3 bases and V 4 bases, and 5 bases lay outside the gene matches. Germline lookup yields CDR1 SGHDT and CDR2 YYEEEE. There are 15 residues in the CDR3. The CDR3: CASSRTGGREETQYF. CDR3 bases: TGTGCCAGCAGCAGGACAGGGGGCCGGGAAGAGACCCAGTACTTC.

V gene TRBV18 combines with J gene TRBJ1-2; D is uncertain. This CDR3 region has 17 residues. Germline CDR1 is KGHSH and CDR2 is LQKENI. V shed 6 bases and J shed 6 bases, with 26 bases lying between them. Here the CDR3 DNA reads TGTGCCAGCTCCCCCCAACCACCGCCGGCTAAGTGGGATGGCTACACCTTC. The encoded protein is CASSPQPPPAKWDGYTF.

V usage is TRBV28 and J usage is TRBJ1-1; maybe TRBD1 (6 bases). CDR1 and CDR2 (germline): MDHEN, SYDVKM. V lost 2 bases, J lost 8 bases, and 21 bases lay in between. The CDR3 totals 16 residues. The DNA of the CDR3 is TGTGCCAGCAGTTTACCACTGGGTTATGGGGGGCGCGAAGCTTTCTTT. This translates into CASSLPLGYGGREAFF.

The chain couples TRBV7-6 to TRBJ2-2; no clear D gene. Trimming took off 2 bases at V and 4 bases at J, with 11 bases between the two ends. The CDR3 spans 15 residues. From germline, CDR1 is SGHVS and CDR2 FNYEAQ. This CDR3 reads CASSLPGPTTGELFF. CDR3 DNA: TGTGCCAGCAGCTTACCCGGACCGACCACCGGGGAGCTGTTTTTT.

This clonotype was seen many times. This chain connects TRBV11-2 to TRBJ1-1; D uncertain. V was trimmed by 4 bases and J by 5 bases, leaving 11 bases between them. The germline V gene encodes CDR1 SGHAT and CDR2 FQNNGV. The CDR3 runs 13 residues. The CDR3 region is CASSSTERTEAFF. The CDR3 DNA reads TGTGCCAGCAGCTCCACGGAGAGGACTGAAGCTTTCTTT.